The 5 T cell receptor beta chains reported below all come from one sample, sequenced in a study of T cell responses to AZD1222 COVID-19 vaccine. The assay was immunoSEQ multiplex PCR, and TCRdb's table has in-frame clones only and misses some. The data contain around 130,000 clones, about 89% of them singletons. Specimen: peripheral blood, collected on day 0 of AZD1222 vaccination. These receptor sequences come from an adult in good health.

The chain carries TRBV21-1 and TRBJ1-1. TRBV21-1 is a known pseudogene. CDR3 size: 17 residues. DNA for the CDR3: TGTGCCAGCAGCCCTACAAAACTTTACACGGGGGACACTGAAGCTTTCTTT. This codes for CASSPTKLYTGDTEAFF.

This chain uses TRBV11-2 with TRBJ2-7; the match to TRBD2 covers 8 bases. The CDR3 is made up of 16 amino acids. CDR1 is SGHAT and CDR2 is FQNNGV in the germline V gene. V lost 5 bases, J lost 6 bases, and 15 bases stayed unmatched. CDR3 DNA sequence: TGTGCCAGCAGCCCGCGGCCGTCCGGGAGGGGGGCCGAGCAGTACTTC. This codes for CASSPRPSGRGAEQYF.

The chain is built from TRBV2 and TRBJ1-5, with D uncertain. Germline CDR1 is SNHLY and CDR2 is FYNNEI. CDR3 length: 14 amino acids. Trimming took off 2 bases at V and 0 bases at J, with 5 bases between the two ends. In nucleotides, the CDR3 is TGTGCCAGCAGTGAAATACGTAGCAATCAGCCCCAGCATTTT. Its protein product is CASSEIRSNQPQHF.

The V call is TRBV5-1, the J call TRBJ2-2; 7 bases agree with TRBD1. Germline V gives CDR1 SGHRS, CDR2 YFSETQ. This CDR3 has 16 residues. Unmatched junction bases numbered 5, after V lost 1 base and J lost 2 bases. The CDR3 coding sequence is TGCGCCAGCAGCTTGTCCGGGACAGCCAACACCGGGGAGCTGTTTTTT. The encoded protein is CASSLSGTANTGELFF.

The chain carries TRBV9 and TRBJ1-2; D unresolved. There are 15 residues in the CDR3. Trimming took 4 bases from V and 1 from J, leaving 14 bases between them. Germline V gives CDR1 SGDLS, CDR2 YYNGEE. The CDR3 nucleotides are TGTGCCAGCAGCCCCGGGAGGAATAATAACTATGGCTACACCTTC. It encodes CASSPGRNNNYGYTF.